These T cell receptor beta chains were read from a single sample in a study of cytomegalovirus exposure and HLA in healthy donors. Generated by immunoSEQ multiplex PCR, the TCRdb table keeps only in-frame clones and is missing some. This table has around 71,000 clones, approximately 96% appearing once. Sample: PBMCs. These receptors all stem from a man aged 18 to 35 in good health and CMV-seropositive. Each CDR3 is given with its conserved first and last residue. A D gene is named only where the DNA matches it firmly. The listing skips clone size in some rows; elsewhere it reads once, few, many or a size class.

TGTGCCAGTAGTACCGGGGACACGAATCAGCCCCAGCATTTT CASSTGDTNQPQHF . TRBJ1-5 . TRBV19
TGTGCCAGTACCCTTAGCAATCAGCCCCAGCATTTT CASTLSNQPQHF . TRBJ1-5 once TRBV19
TGTGCCAGCAGTCCACGGGGGGCCCAGGATACGCAGTATTTT CASSPRGAQDTQYF . TRBJ2-3 . TRBV6-6
TGTGCCAGCGGGGAAGCGGGAGTACAGACAGATACGCAGTATTTT CASGEAGVQTDTQYF TRBD2 TRBJ2-3 . TRBV28
TGTGCCAGCAGTAGGCCGACAGGCCTCTATGGCTACACCTTC CASSRPTGLYGYTF . TRBJ1-2 once TRBV6-5
TGCAGTGCTAGTCGAGGGGGACGGCCCCGGTTC CSASRGGRPRF . TRBJ2-7 . TRBV20-1
TGTGCCAGCAGTTCGAGCAGGCGAAGCTCCTATAATTCACCCCTCCACTTT CASSSSRRSSYNSPLHF . TRBJ1-6 . TRBV27
TGTGCCAGCAGCCCCCAAACAGGGGGCTTTAACACCGGGGAGCTGTTTTTT CASSPQTGGFNTGELFF TRBD1 TRBJ2-2 . TRBV7-9
TGTGCCAGCAGCAAAGAGAGGGGGATAAATCAGCCCCAGCATTTT CASSKERGINQPQHF . TRBJ1-5 . TRBV21-1
TGCGCCAGCAGCCAAGAGTGGACAGCTGAACTGTTTTTT CASSQEWTAELFF . TRBJ1-4 . TRBV4-1
TGTGCCAGCAGCGTAGGACTAGCGGGTATCAACATTCAGTACTTC CASSVGLAGINIQYF TRBD2 TRBJ2-4 . TRBV9
TGTGCCAGTAGTATAGGACTAGCGGGGGGGCGAACCTACAATGAGCAGTTCTTC CASSIGLAGGRTYNEQFF TRBD2 TRBJ2-1 . TRBV19
TGTGCCAGCAGTCTCGACAGGAATGAGCAGTTCTTC CASSLDRNEQFF . TRBJ2-1 . TRBV2
TGTGCCAGCAGCGTCGACAGGGTATTAACGGGCTCACCCCTCCACTTT CASSVDRVLTGSPLHF TRBD1 TRBJ1-6 . TRBV9
TGTGCCAGCAGTGAAGGGACAGGGTTTTCCTACGAGCAGTACTTC CASSEGTGFSYEQYF TRBD1 TRBJ2-7 . TRBV6-1
TGTGCCAGAACGACAGGATCCAATCAGCCCCAGCATTTT CARTTGSNQPQHF . TRBJ1-5 . TRBV21-1
TGCGCCAGCAGCTTCTCCGGGACACCGAACACTGAAGCTTTCTTT CASSFSGTPNTEAFF . TRBJ1-1 . TRBV5-1
TGTGCCATCAGGGCAGGGGCAGACACCGGGGAGCTGTTTTTT CAIRAGADTGELFF . TRBJ2-2 . TRBV10-3
TGTGCCAGCAGCAGACACAGGGATCCCCTAGAGTATTTT CASSRHRDPLEYF . TRBJ2-3 . TRBV6-5
TGTGCCATCAGGGCGACAGGTACCTACGAGCAGTACTTC CAIRATGTYEQYF . TRBJ2-7 . TRBV10-3
TGTGCCAGCAGTTATGAGGGGGCGCCGGGAGTCTATGGCTACACCTTC CASSYEGAPGVYGYTF TRBD1 TRBJ1-2 . TRBV6-6
TGTGCCAGCAGTTACTCGGGGACCGGGGGGGGAGATACGCAGTATTTT CASSYSGTGGGDTQYF TRBD2 TRBJ2-3 . TRBV6-5
TGTGCCAGCAGTTTGGGGGGGGGAAACACTGAAGCTTTCTTT CASSLGGGNTEAFF . TRBJ1-1 . TRBV6-5
TGTGCCAGCAGCTTAGATCTCAGGGGTAATGAAAAACTGTTTTTT CASSLDLRGNEKLFF . TRBJ1-4 . TRBV11-2
TGTGCCAGCAGCTCCCCCGGACAGGGACACATGAACACTGAAGCTTTCTTT CASSSPGQGHMNTEAFF TRBD1 TRBJ1-1 . TRBV11-3
TGCGCCAGCAGCAAACCGGGACTAGCGGGCTACAATGAGCAGTTCTTC CASSKPGLAGYNEQFF TRBD2 TRBJ2-1 . TRBV5-1
TGCAGCGTTGAGGGTAGCGGGAGCTCCTACGAGCAGTACTTC CSVEGSGSSYEQYF TRBD2 TRBJ2-7 . TRBV29-1
TGTGCCAGCAGCTGGGGGGACGGTTACTACGAGCAGTACTTC CASSWGDGYYEQYF . TRBJ2-7 . TRBV5-4
TGTGCCAGCAGCACACAGGGGGCGCCCTGGGAGACCCAGTACTTC CASSTQGAPWETQYF TRBD1 TRBJ2-5 . TRBV7-2
TGTGCCAGCAAACCCAAGCCGGTACTAGGAGCTTTCTTT CASKPKPVLGAFF . TRBJ1-1 . TRBV6-5
TGCGCCAGCAGCTTGGGGACAGGGGAGGATACGCAGTATTTT CASSLGTGEDTQYF TRBD1 TRBJ2-3 . TRBV5-1
TGTGCCAGTAGTATTTCCCCCACAGGGGGCAGAGAAAAACTGTTTTTT CASSISPTGGREKLFF TRBD1 TRBJ1-4 . TRBV19
TGTGCCTGGAGTTTCCCGTATGGCTACACCTTC CAWSFPYGYTF . TRBJ1-2 . TRBV30
TGTGCCAGGTCCGGGACAGGGGGACATAGCACAGATACGCAGTATTTT CARSGTGGHSTDTQYF TRBD1 TRBJ2-3 once TRBV27
TGCGCCAGCAGCCAAGGTCTAGCGGGTATCTCCTACGAGCAGTACTTC CASSQGLAGISYEQYF TRBD2 TRBJ2-7 once TRBV4-1
TGCGCCAGCAGCCAACTGGGACTAGCGGGAGTTGAGACCCAGTACTTC CASSQLGLAGVETQYF TRBD2 TRBJ2-5 . TRBV4-1
TGTGCCAGCAGCAAATTGGAGGGCGGGGAGCTGTTTTTT CASSKLEGGELFF . TRBJ2-2 . TRBV21-1
TGCGCCAGCAGCCACCTACAGGGATCCTACGAGCAGTACTTC CASSHLQGSYEQYF . TRBJ2-7 . TRBV5-1
TGTGCCAGCAGCCAAGAACGCAGGTCCTTCCATCAATCCGGGGAGCTGTTTTTT CASSQERRSFHQSGELFF . TRBJ2-2 . TRBV14
TGTGCCAGCAGCCGCCCGGGACTAGGCCAAGATACGCAGTATTTT CASSRPGLGQDTQYF TRBD2 TRBJ2-3 . TRBV5-6
TGTGCCAGTAGTAGCGGACTAGCGGGAATCGGGTACTACGAGCAGTACTTC CASSSGLAGIGYYEQYF TRBD2 TRBJ2-7 . TRBV19
TGTGCCAGCAGCTTGGCCCTAGCGGTAGATACGCAGTATTTT CASSLALAVDTQYF TRBD2 TRBJ2-3 . TRBV11-2
TGTGCTAGTGGTTTGTCAACGGACGAGCAGTACTTC CASGLSTDEQYF . TRBJ2-7 . TRBV12-5
TGTGCCAGCAGCCCCGGGACAGGGGGGGCCGGGGAGCTGTTTTTT CASSPGTGGAGELFF TRBD1 TRBJ2-2 . TRBV7-9
TGTGCCAGCAGTCCAGCGGACAGGGTTAACTATGGCTACACCTTC CASSPADRVNYGYTF TRBD1 TRBJ1-2 . TRBV6-5
TGCAGCGCTCGGGGGGCAGCCAAAAACATTCAGTACTTC CSARGAAKNIQYF . TRBJ2-4 . TRBV29-1
TGTGCCAGCAGTGCAGGGGGTGAGCAGTTCTTC CASSAGGEQFF TRBD1 TRBJ2-1 . TRBV27
TGTGCCAGCAGACCCGGGACTAGCCGAGAGACCCAGTACTTC CASRPGTSRETQYF TRBD2 TRBJ2-5 . TRBV6-5
TGCGCCAGCAGCTCCGGGGCGGGGTCCTCCTACGAGCAGTACTTC CASSSGAGSSYEQYF . TRBJ2-7 . TRBV5-1
TGTGCCAGCAGTACTTCAGGGATGGTTTATGGCTACACCTTC CASSTSGMVYGYTF . TRBJ1-2 . TRBV25-1
TGTGCCATCAGGGGCGGGGGGGCAGGTACTGAAGCTTTCTTT CAIRGGGAGTEAFF . TRBJ1-1 . TRBV10-3
TGCAGCGCCTTATCCGGGACTAGCGTTGGAGATACGCAGTATTTT CSALSGTSVGDTQYF TRBD2 TRBJ2-3 . TRBV29-1
TGTGCCAGCTCACCCACGCCGGGACAGCCCCAGCATTTT CASSPTPGQPQHF . TRBJ1-5 . TRBV18
TGTGCCAGCAGCAGGGGGAGCATTCAGTACTTC CASSRGSIQYF TRBD1 TRBJ2-4 . TRBV28
TGCAGTGCCGGACAGTTCAATGAGCAGTTCTTC CSAGQFNEQFF . TRBJ2-1 . TRBV20-1